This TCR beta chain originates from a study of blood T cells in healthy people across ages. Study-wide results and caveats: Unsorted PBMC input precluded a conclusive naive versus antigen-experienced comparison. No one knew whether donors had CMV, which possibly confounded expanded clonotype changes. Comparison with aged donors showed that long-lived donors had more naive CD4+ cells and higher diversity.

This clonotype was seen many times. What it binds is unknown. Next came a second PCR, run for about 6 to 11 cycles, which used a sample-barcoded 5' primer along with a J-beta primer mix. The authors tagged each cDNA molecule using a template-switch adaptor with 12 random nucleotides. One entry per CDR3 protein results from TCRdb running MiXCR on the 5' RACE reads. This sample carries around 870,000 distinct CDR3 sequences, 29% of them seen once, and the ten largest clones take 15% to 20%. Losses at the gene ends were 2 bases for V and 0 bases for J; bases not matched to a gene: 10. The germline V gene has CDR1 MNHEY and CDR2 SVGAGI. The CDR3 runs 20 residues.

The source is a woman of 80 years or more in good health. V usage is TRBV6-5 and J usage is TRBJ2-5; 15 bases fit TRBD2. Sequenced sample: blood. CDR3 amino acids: CASSYAGTGTSGGYQETQYF. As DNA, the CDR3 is TGTGCCAGCAGTTACGCGGGAACGGGGACTAGCGGGGGGTACCAAGAGACCCAGTACTTC.